Listed below are T cell receptor beta chains from one sample, sequenced in a study of cytomegalovirus exposure and HLA in healthy donors. Clones were read by immunoSEQ multiplex PCR, and TCRdb kept only the in-frame ones, dropping some. The sample includes some 43,000 clones. Specimen: PBMCs. These receptors were taken from a woman in her twenties or thirties in good health and CMV-seronegative. CDR3s leave out the opening cysteine and the closing phenylalanine or tryptophan. The order of the fields is D gene, CDR3 length, V gene, CDR3 protein. D genes are given only for firm matches.

>TRBD1|15|TRBV5-4
ASSPPQKRTGHYEQY
>TRBD1|14|TRBV12-5
ASGSGQGNLNTEAF
>.|13|TRBV27
ASRTRVFSNQPQH
>.|13|TRBV4-2
ASSLRGLDTGELF
>.|13|TRBV18
ASSPAYGDSVSQH
>TRBD1|14|TRBV30
AWSLRRTGTDYEQY
>.|12|TRBV5-1
ASSLERVLETQY
>.|12|TRBV4-3
ASSQTTENTEAF
>.|14|TRBV28
ASSLGGPWTNYGYT
>.|12|TRBV5-1
ASSLARRGTEAF
>TRBD2|16|TRBV7-9
ASSLAGWEGEGSYEQY
>.|14|TRBV28
ASSRTGTANTGELF
>.|14|TRBV4-1
ASSQWAGVVGNTIY
>.|12|TRBV28
ASSSTVPNYGYT
>.|10|TRBV7-9
ASSSQGNIQY
>TRBD2|13|TRBV4-2
ASSSLAGEGETQY
>TRBD1|16|TRBV28
ASSLVLGTGGRTDTQY
>TRBD1|14|TRBV6-5
ASSYLGQSSGNTIY
>TRBD1|13|TRBV5-1
ASSSGTGRDTEAF
>.|11|TRBV18
ASSPGGAGEAF
>TRBD2|11|TRBV28
ASVAGAFNEQF
>TRBD1|15|TRBV4-1
ASSRGTGGTGANVLT
>TRBD1|15|TRBV5-6
ASSSRVFGGQGWEQY
>.|12|TRBV30
AWSWGGFKTEAF
>.|11|TRBV6-6
ASRGGTGNTIY
>TRBD2|14|TRBV6-1
ASSEEGSGTYNEQF
>.|14|TRBV18
ASSPRGNVMNTEAF
>.|11|TRBV6-5
ASSYGENTEAF
>.|12|TRBV5-4
ASSFLQGGETQY
>.|11|TRBV6-4
ASSEGVGTEAF
>.|17|TRBV23-1
ASSLIGIIRERPTDTQY
>TRBD1|13|TRBV4-1
ASSQVQGGNQPQH
>.|12|TRBV7-9
ASSDYRAGAEQY
>TRBD1|13|TRBV7-2
ASSSPDRGIEKLF
>TRBD2|15|TRBV4-1
ASSQGLGGRRGYEQY
>TRBD1|15|TRBV5-1
ASSLGKTGVGSYEQY
>.|12|TRBV6-5
ASSYPAGNNEQF
>TRBD1|13|TRBV29-1
SVEGAGTGYNEQY
>.|13|TRBV30
AWSVANRVKGGYT
>.|14|TRBV5-1
ASSLSGWPTNEKLF
>.|10|TRBV7-9
ASSRGGDEQF
>TRBD1|14|TRBV5-4
ASSLSLDRAPYEQY
>.|14|TRBV29-1
SVDSVGRRSNTEAF
>TRBD2|16|TRBV30
AWSVRRLAGVLNNEQF